This TCR beta chain stems from a study of blood T cell repertoires in COVID-19. Whole-study context: Samples representing acute and convalescent COVID-19 were sourced from the United States, Italy and Spain. PBMCs, B-cell-depleted T cells, or T cells provided the cDNA or gDNA that made up the material.

This clone appeared a single time. This CDR3 contains 15 residues. Germline loops: CDR1 SGDLS, CDR2 YYNGEE. The V and J ends lost 4 bases and 5 bases, in that order; junction bases with no gene match: 9. Original processing notes: Reference gene primer amplification yielded estimated nucleated cell counts. Produced via immunoSEQ multiplex PCR; TCRdb's table is partial and in-frame only. The V and J calls and clone size were taken over from that table, and D and trimming were inferred from the DNA. This table holds approximately 220,000 clones, approximately 87% found once. Sequenced: peripheral blood. This receptor was identified in a man aged 55 to 70 who had recovered from COVID-19. The chain recombines TRBV9 with TRBJ2-4, with 7 bases fitting TRBD2. In DNA form, the CDR3 reads TGTGCCAGCAGCCATTTCGGGGGGACGGAAAACATTCAGTACTTC. It encodes CASSHFGGTENIQYF. The complete variable domain, with remaining parts taken from reference TRBV9 and TRBJ2-4, reads DSGVTQTPKHLITATGQRVTLRCSPRSGDLSVYWYQQSLDQGLQFLIQYYNGEERAKGNILERFSAQQFPDLHSELNLSSLELGDSALYFCASSHFGGTENIQYFGAGTRLSVL.